This TCR beta chain came from a study of cytomegalovirus exposure and HLA in healthy donors. To note about this clone: Its matching antigen is unknown.

The data were produced by immunoSEQ multiplex PCR, yet TCRdb's version contains in-frame clones alone and is incomplete. The data show under 200,000 clones, roughly 95% seen once. The CDR3 runs to 11 residues. Germline V lookup: CDR1 SNHLY, CDR2 FYNNEI. The trim removed 8 bases at V and 12 bases at J, leaving 5 bases unmatched. Findings of the study overall: Reported performance of the classifier showed diagnosis of cytomegalovirus status with high specificity and sensitivity. First-cohort TCR clusters were later found to tend to co-occur in the roughly 130 validation repertoires.

V gene TRBV2 combines with J gene TRBJ2-1; TRBD2 agrees at 9 bases. The sequence came from a woman aged 18-29 years in good health and CMV-seronegative. Sequencing was carried out using PBMCs. Written as DNA, the CDR3 is TGTGCCAGCCTAGCGGGGAACGGGCAGTTCTTC. It encodes CASLAGNGQFF.